The 20 T cell receptor beta chains in this list originate from one sample, sequenced in a study of a mutant IDH1 vaccine in newly diagnosed glioma. The method was immunoSEQ multiplex PCR; TCRdb's version includes in-frame clones alone and lacks a portion of them. The table records tens of thousands of clones, 60% to 85% of them present only once. Their target antigens are unknown. As to time point: week 23, last vaccination. Mutant IDH1 20-mer peptide, at 300 ug, made up each vaccine dose, with topical imiquimod. The sample here was PBMCs, taken from a glioma patient whose treatment included an IDH1 peptide vaccine. These receptors all come from a woman between 35 and 50 years old with glioma. Some clones in this sample may be carry-over from other donors' samples.

V gene TRBV11-1 combines with J gene TRBJ2-5; no firm D call. Trimming removed 5 bases from V and 1 base from J, with 5 bases in between. The CDR3 length is 12 residues. CDR1 is SGHAT, CDR2 FQDESV, per germline (reference sequence). CDR3: CASSRVQETQYF. CDR3 nucleotide sequence: TGTGCCAGCAGCAGGGTCCAAGAGACCCAGTACTTC.

This clone was detected only once. The chain combines TRBV10-3 with TRBJ1-2; 7 bases map to TRBD1. Trimming removed 9 bases from V and 4 bases from J; junction bases left unmatched: 11. The CDR3 is 14 amino acids. The germline V gene has CDR1 ENHRY and CDR2 SYGVKD. The CDR3 sequence is CAILPDRDAYGYTF. The CDR3 region has the DNA TGTGCCATTTTACCTGACAGGGACGCCTATGGCTACACCTTC.

V usage is TRBV5-6 and J usage is TRBJ1-6; D unclear. Trimming took 0 bases from V and 7 from J, leaving 5 bases between them. The germline CDR1 and CDR2 sequences are SGHDT and YYEEEE. This CDR3 contains 13 residues. In DNA form, the CDR3 reads TGTGCCAGCAGCTTGGACCCGAATTCACCCCTCCACTTT. Its protein product is CASSLDPNSPLHF.

The gene calls are TRBV7-9 and TRBJ1-5; a possible D gene is TRBD1 (6 bases). Germline V lookup: CDR1 SEHNR, CDR2 FQNEAQ (reference sequence). This CDR3 contains 15 residues. V dropped 1 base and J dropped 5 bases, with 12 bases sitting between them. CDR3 in amino acids: CASSLGTEEDQPQHF. The DNA of the CDR3 is TGTGCCAGCAGCTTAGGGACAGAGGAGGATCAGCCCCAGCATTTT.

V usage is TRBV9 and J usage is TRBJ2-3; D gene unclear. V was shortened by 6 bases and J by 2 bases, with 7 bases between the two germline ends. The CDR3 covers 12 residues. Germline loops: CDR1 SGDLS, CDR2 YYNGEE. For the CDR3, the DNA is TGTGCCAGCAATACAGACACAGATACGCAGTATTTT. Its translation: CASNTDTDTQYF. Supplemented by reference TRBV9 and TRBJ2-3, the full variable domain reads DSGVTQTPKHLITATGQRVTLRCSPRSGDLSVYWYQQSLDQGLQFLIQYYNGEERAKGNILERFSAQQFPDLHSELNLSSLELGDSALYFCASNTDTDTQYFGPGTRLTVL.

The chain couples TRBV6-5 to TRBJ1-5; perhaps TRBD1 as D (5 bases). Trimming cost V 2 bases and J 7 bases, with 9 bases left between them. CDR1 and CDR2 from the germline V gene are MNHEY and SVGAGI. The CDR3 is 13 residues long. CDR3 DNA: TGTGCCAGCAGTTACGGGGCTAACCAGCCCCAGCATTTT. Its translation: CASSYGANQPQHF.

The rearrangement joins TRBV28 to TRBJ2-7; D call uncertain. V lost 1 base to trimming and J lost 2 bases, with 6 bases between them. The germline CDR1 and CDR2 sequences are MDHEN and SYDVKM. CDR3 size: 13 residues. CDR3 protein: CASSLSATYEQYF. The CDR3 bases are TGTGCCAGCAGTTTATCGGCTACCTACGAGCAGTACTTC.

V gene TRBV7-2 combines with J gene TRBJ2-4; possible D gene TRBD1, 6 bases. V lost 5 bases and J lost 7, with 15 bases in between. The CDR3 is 14 residues long. Germline-derived CDR1 and CDR2 are SGHTA and FQGNSA. CDR3: CASSPTGKVNIQYF. CDR3 coding DNA: TGTGCCAGCAGCCCCACAGGGAAGGTGAACATTCAGTACTTC.

Only one count was recorded for this clone. The rearrangement links TRBV5-1 to TRBJ2-1; D remains unclear. The germline gives CDR1 SGHRS, CDR2 YFSETQ. The CDR3 has 13 residues. V lost 5 bases, J lost 1 base, and 7 bases lay in between. CDR3 protein: CASREASYNEQFF. Here the CDR3 DNA reads TGCGCCAGCAGAGAGGCATCCTACAATGAGCAGTTCTTC.

V gene TRBV25-1 combines with J gene TRBJ2-5, with D perhaps TRBD2 (7 bases). Germline V CDR1 and CDR2: MGHDK, SYGVNS. V was trimmed by 1 base and J by 6 bases, leaving 12 bases between them. The CDR3 has 14 residues. The CDR3 coding sequence is TGTGCCAGCAGTGAATGGGGGGGCGTAAAGACCCAGTACTTC. Protein sequence: CASSEWGGVKTQYF.

V is TRBV7-6 and J is TRBJ2-7; D gene uncertain. Per germline, CDR1 SGHVS and CDR2 FNYEAQ. Trimming stripped 0 bases from V and 6 bases from J, with 12 bases between. The CDR3 runs to 14 residues. CDR3 loop: CASSLAPRDGEQYF. The DNA for the CDR3 is TGTGCCAGCAGCTTAGCCCCTAGAGACGGCGAGCAGTACTTC.

This chain joins TRBV10-1 and TRBJ2-2; D possibly corresponds to TRBD1 (5 bases). Germline V gene lookup returns CDR1 WNHNN and CDR2 SYGVQD (reference sequence). The CDR3 length is 15 residues. The germline V and J ends were trimmed by 8 bases and 5 bases, with 18 bases remaining between them. Written as DNA, the CDR3 is TGCGCCAGCGCTTGGGGCGAGAGTAGAACCGGGGAGCTGTTTTTT. This sequence encodes CASAWGESRTGELFF.

This chain links TRBV2 with TRBJ2-1; perhaps TRBD2 as D (6 bases). CDR1 is SNHLY and CDR2 is FYNNEI in the germline V gene. The CDR3 is 15 residues long. The V and J ends lost 6 bases and 1 base respectively, with 13 bases between them. The CDR3, as DNA: TGTGCCAGCAGACCCGGGACTGTGTCCTACAATGAGCAGTTCTTC. It yields the protein CASRPGTVSYNEQFF. The variable domain in full, with the rest retrieved from reference TRBV2 and TRBJ2-1, is EPEVTQTPSHQVTQMGQEVILRCVPISNHLYFYWYRQILGQKVEFLVSFYNNEISEKSEIFDDQFSVERPDGSNFTLKIRSTKLEDSAMYFCASRPGTVSYNEQFFGPGTRLTVL.

The rearrangement uses TRBV5-1 and TRBJ1-4, with TRBD1 as a possible D gene (5 bases). V shed 1 base and J shed 5 bases, with 12 bases lying between them. The CDR3 sequence is 15 residues long. Germline CDR1 reads SGHRS; CDR2 reads YFSETQ. Written as DNA, the CDR3 is TGCGCCAGCAGCTTGAGGGACCTAAGGAATGAAAAACTGTTTTTT. It is translated as CASSLRDLRNEKLFF.

Note on this clone: The germline gene is not matched at one end of the junction; a read error may be the cause. The chain has TRBV7-7 and TRBJ2-7, with 11 bases that match TRBD1. Germline V gene data show CDR1 as SSHAT and CDR2 as FNYEAQ (reference sequence). The CDR3 covers 13 residues. CDR3 sequence reads: CASSRDRGNEQYF. DNA for the CDR3: TGTGCTAGCAGTCGGGACAGGGGGAACGAGCAGTACTTC.

The J gene is TRBJ2-6, the V gene TRBV27; no clear D. The CDR3 runs 14 residues. V lost 5 bases, J lost 0 bases, and 5 bases lay in between. Germline CDR1 and CDR2: MNHEY and SMNVEV (reference sequence). The CDR3 nucleotides are TGTGCCAGCAGTCCTCGCTCTGGGGCCAACGTCCTGACTTTC. Translating gives CASSPRSGANVLTF.

The rearrangement links TRBV5-5 to TRBJ2-7; D possibly corresponds to TRBD1 (5 bases). The germline V and J ends were trimmed by 0 bases and 4 bases, with 8 bases remaining between them. This CDR3 region has 13 residues. Germline-derived CDR1 and CDR2 are SGHKS and YYEKEE (reference sequence). CDR3: CASSLATGYEQYF. The CDR3 DNA reads as TGTGCCAGCAGCTTGGCCACAGGATACGAGCAGTACTTC. Full variable domain (outside the CDR3, taken from reference TRBV5-5 and TRBJ2-7): DAGVTQSPTHLIKTRGQQVTLRCSPISGHKSVSWYQQVLGQGPQFIFQYYEKEERGRGNFPDRFSARQFPNYSSELNVNALLLGDSALYLCASSLATGYEQYFGPGTRLTVT.

V gene TRBV11-2 combines with J gene TRBJ2-7, with no clear D. The CDR3 totals 12 residues. Germline V gene sequence: CDR1 SGHAT, CDR2 FQNNGV. Trimming shortened V by 6 bases and J by 4 bases, and 10 bases separated the two germline ends. CDR3 in DNA: TGTGCCAGCAGAAAGGAAACATACGAGCAGTACTTC. Residues: CASRKETYEQYF.

CDR3: CASSLDRGGLFF. DNA of the CDR3: TGTGCCAGCAGCCTTGACAGGGGTGGGCTGTTTTTT. The chain links TRBV5-6 to TRBJ2-2; 8 bases are a match to TRBD1. CDR3 size: 12 residues. V lost 4 bases and J lost 13; bases outside the gene matches: 6. The germline CDR1 and CDR2 sequences are SGHDT and YYEEEE.

This rearrangement joins TRBV27 to TRBJ2-2; tentatively, D is TRBD1 (6 bases). The CDR3 sequence is 15 residues long. V lost 8 bases and J lost 0, with 13 bases in between. From germline, CDR1 is MNHEY and CDR2 SMNVEV (reference sequence). CDR3 sequence: CASGFGQPNTGELFF. Written as DNA, the CDR3 is TGTGCCAGCGGATTTGGACAGCCGAACACCGGGGAGCTGTTTTTT.